These 30 T cell receptor beta chains were all obtained from the same sample, sequenced in a study of regulatory T cells in long-lasting Graves disease. Time point indicated: newly diagnosed GD, antithyroid drugs for less than 3 months. Following extraction of RNA from PBMCs, that RNA was used to make the TCR library. Construction of TCR beta libraries relied on iRepertoire HTBI primers and on Arm-PCR targeting CDR3 regions. A single record per CDR3 protein comes from TCRdb applying MiXCR to the multiplex PCR reads. Of roughly 500,000 distinct CDR3 sequences detected, 13% appear once; the ten largest clones hold approximately 9.3%. The same sample was also used in a study of T cells in Graves' hyperthyroidism and ophthalmopathy.

Sample: peripheral blood mononuclear cells (PBMCs), taken at new diagnosis, from a patient treated with antithyroid drugs. Source of these receptors: a man aged 25 to 40 with Graves disease.

This clonotype was seen at least ten times. The chain couples TRBV12-3 or TRBV12-4 to TRBJ1-3; D unresolved. Deletions cut 1 base from V and 0 bases from J, with 10 bases between. CDR3 length equals 16 residues. Here the CDR3 reads CASSLVGRVSGNTIYF. The CDR3 DNA is TGTGCCAGCAGTTTAGTCGGGCGGGTCTCTGGAAACACCATATATTTT.

This clonotype was counted at least ten times. CDR3 sequence (DNA): TGTGCCAGCAGTTTTATAGCTGGGGCCAACGTCCTGACTTTC. This gives the protein CASSFIAGANVLTF. The rearrangement uses TRBV12-3 or TRBV12-4 and TRBJ2-6; D unclear. CDR3 length equals 14 residues. V was pared by 3 bases and J by 2 bases, with 5 bases between.

Only a few counts were recorded for this clonotype. This rearrangement joins TRBV2 to TRBJ2-7; D unclear. The CDR3 consists of 12 residues. The V and J ends lost 2 bases and 3 bases respectively, with 5 bases between them. Per germline, CDR1 SNHLY and CDR2 FYNNEI. The CDR3 spells CASSEKVYEQYF. For the CDR3, the DNA is TGTGCCAGCAGTGAAAAGGTCTACGAGCAGTACTTC.

This clonotype showed up many times. The genes are TRBV10-2 and TRBJ1-4; D not resolved. Germline CDR1 is WSHSY and CDR2 is SAAADI. Trimming removed 7 bases from V and 0 bases from J, with 9 bases in between. The CDR3 has 14 residues. CDR3 sequence (DNA): TGCGCCAGCAAGGAGGCTGCAACTAATGAAAAACTGTTTTTT. Protein: CASKEAATNEKLFF.

Ten or more counts support this clonotype. The chain links TRBV5-6 to TRBJ2-7; 11 nucleotides align to TRBD2. The CDR3 is 19 amino acids. Trimming cost V 0 bases and J 3 bases; bases outside gene matches: 14. The V gene's germline CDR1 is SGHDT and CDR2 YYEEEE. The CDR3 sequence is CASSLDPTGATSGSYEQYF. The CDR3 DNA reads TGTGCCAGCAGCTTGGATCCGACAGGGGCAACTAGCGGGAGCTACGAGCAGTACTTC.

In its sample, this clonotype was seen many times. The CDR3 sequence is CASSLLSGELFF. CDR3 in DNA: TGTGCCAGCAGTTTACTATCCGGGGAGCTGTTTTTT. The chain links TRBV28 to TRBJ2-2; D not certain. This CDR3 comprises 12 residues. Germline CDR1 reads MDHEN; CDR2 reads SYDVKM. The V end lost 2 bases, the J end lost 6 bases, and 4 bases lay between the germline ends.

This clonotype has ten or more counts. The chain uses TRBV28 and TRBJ1-2; D is perhaps TRBD1 (5 bases). This CDR3 is 14 amino acids long. Germline CDR1 MDHEN, CDR2 SYDVKM. V was shortened by 6 bases and J by 8 bases, with 19 bases between the two germline ends. The CDR3 DNA follows: TGTGCCAGCAGCCAAGACAGAGCGGTATGGGGCTACACCTTC. It codes for CASSQDRAVWGYTF.

The rearrangement uses TRBV12-3 or TRBV12-4 and TRBJ2-1; D not resolved. Trimming shortened V by 3 bases and J by 10 bases, and 13 bases separated the two germline ends. This CDR3 has 13 amino acids. CDR3 bases: TGTGCCAGCAGTTTGGTAGGTTCCTACGAGCAGTTCTTC. Amino acid sequence: CASSLVGSYEQFF.

The table lists this clonotype with a few counts. The V call is TRBV6-1, the J call TRBJ2-7; maybe TRBD2 (5 bases). The ends were cut back, 1 base at V and 5 bases at J, with 15 bases in the middle. The CDR3 contains 15 residues. Germline CDR1 and CDR2: MNHNS and SASEGT. For the CDR3, the DNA is TGTGCCAGCAGTGAAGTCGGGGTGGGTGGGAACGAGCAGTACTTC. Residues: CASSEVGVGGNEQYF.

This clonotype was counted only a few times. The V gene is TRBV28, the J gene TRBJ2-7; D possibly uses TRBD1 or TRBD2 (6 bases each). With 2 bases removed from V and 0 bases from J, the gap between germline ends came to 11 bases. This CDR3 is built from 15 residues. Germline loops: CDR1 MDHEN, CDR2 SYDVKM. CDR3 nucleotide sequence: TGTGCCAGCAGTTTACGCGGGACACCCTCCTACGAGCAGTACTTC. This translates into CASSLRGTPSYEQYF.

The CDR3 region has the DNA TGTGCCAGCAGTGAATACGGGTTTGGATTTGAAAAACTGTTTTTT. Protein product: CASSEYGFGFEKLFF. The rearrangement links TRBV25-1 to TRBJ1-4; D not resolved. Germline CDR1 and CDR2: MGHDK and SYGVNS. Trimming shortened V by 0 bases and J by 7 bases, and 12 bases separated the two germline ends. This CDR3 comprises 15 residues.

V gene TRBV11-3 combines with J gene TRBJ2-4; D remains ambiguous. V was shortened by 7 bases and J by 1 base, with 2 bases between the two germline ends. The CDR3 length is 11 residues. CDR1 SGHNT and CDR2 YENEEA come from the germline V gene. Here the CDR3 reads CASKAKNIQYF. The CDR3 DNA sequence: TGTGCCAGCAAGGCCAAAAACATTCAGTACTTC.

The table lists this clonotype with a count of one. Just one base apart from a much larger clone, this may be a read error. This rearrangement joins TRBV25-1 to TRBJ2-1; D possibly corresponds to TRBD2 (6 bases). With 4 bases removed from V and 7 bases from J, the gap between germline ends came to 17 bases. This CDR3 spans 15 amino acids. Germline values: CDR1 MGHDK, CDR2 SYGVNS. The CDR3 DNA reads TGTGCCAGCAGTGCCAGGGAGGCAGGAACAAATGAGCAGTTCTTC. Its protein product is CASSAREAGTNEQFF.

This clonotype was seen many times. The chain joins TRBV7-3 to TRBJ2-1; no reliable D call. Trimming removed 2 bases at V and 5 bases at J, with 7 bases between. This CDR3 is 13 amino acids long. Per the germline V gene, CDR1 is SGHTA and CDR2 is FQGTGA. CDR3: CASSLDQNNEQFF. As DNA, the CDR3 is TGTGCCAGCAGCTTAGACCAAAACAATGAGCAGTTCTTC.

This clonotype was counted many times. The chain links TRBV12-3 or TRBV12-4 to TRBJ1-1, with D hard to call. V was pared by 3 bases and J by 0 bases, with 11 bases between. CDR3 length: 15 residues. This CDR3 is CASSFLRTLNTEAFF. Written as DNA, the CDR3 is TGTGCCAGCAGTTTTTTACGGACCCTGAACACTGAAGCTTTCTTT.

This clonotype showed up just a few times. V is TRBV25-1 and J is TRBJ1-1; TRBD1 might be the D (6 bases). Trimming shortened V by 3 bases and J by 8 bases, and 19 bases separated the two germline ends. CDR1 is MGHDK, CDR2 SYGVNS, per germline. The CDR3 runs 15 residues. CDR3 DNA sequence: TGTGCCAGCAGTGAGGATAGGGGGATTCTCGGAGAAGCTTTCTTT. It specifies CASSEDRGILGEAFF.

This clonotype was detected only once. V is TRBV11-2 and J is TRBJ2-1; 8 bases match TRBD2. V gave up 3 bases and J gave up 5 bases; unmatched junction bases: 6. In germline, CDR1 is SGHAT, CDR2 FQNNGV. The CDR3 has 15 amino acids. The CDR3 bases are TGTGCCAGCAGCTTTGCTAGCGGGTTTAACAATGAGCAGTTCTTC. Its protein is CASSFASGFNNEQFF.

This clonotype was recorded many times. The chain has TRBV7-6 and TRBJ2-7, with 8 nucleotides matching TRBD2. V lost 7 bases to trimming and J lost 7 bases; unmatched junction nucleotides: 12. Germline V gene lookup returns CDR1 SGHVS and CDR2 FNYEAQ. The CDR3 is 14 residues long. CDR3 in amino acids: CASTPLSGRSEQYF. The CDR3 region has the DNA TGTGCCAGCACCCCTTTGAGCGGGAGAAGTGAGCAGTACTTC.

This clonotype was recorded many times. The chain couples TRBV5-1 to TRBJ2-7; D is possibly TRBD1 or TRBD2 (5 bases each). V was clipped by 0 bases and J by 4 bases, with 17 bases between them. CDR3 length: 16 residues. Germline CDR1 is SGHRS and CDR2 is YFSETQ. CDR3 nucleotides: TGCGCCAGCAGCTTGGTCCGGGGTAGAAAGGGGTACGAGCAGTACTTC. Its protein product is CASSLVRGRKGYEQYF.

This clonotype was seen a few times. The gene calls are TRBV20-1 and TRBJ1-4; a weak D match, TRBD1 (5 bases). Germline V gives CDR1 DFQATT, CDR2 SNEGSKA (reference sequence). The length of the CDR3 is 15 residues. Trimming left V 0 bases short and J 5 bases short, with 13 bases between. The CDR3 sequence is CSARDLGQLNEKLFF. The CDR3, as DNA: TGCAGTGCTAGAGATCTAGGACAATTAAATGAAAAACTGTTTTTT.

This clonotype was picked up many times. J is TRBJ2-1 and V is TRBV5-1; 10 bases map to TRBD1. Per germline, CDR1 SGHRS and CDR2 YFSETQ. The trim removed 0 bases at V and 10 bases at J, leaving 4 bases unmatched. CDR3 length: 14 amino acids. CDR3 region: CASSLVLDRGEQFF. The CDR3, as DNA: TGCGCCAGCAGCTTGGTTCTGGACAGGGGGGAGCAGTTCTTC.

The genes are TRBV3-1 and TRBJ2-1; D perhaps matches TRBD2 (5 bases). V lost 1 base and J 0 bases, leaving 13 bases between the germline ends. The germline V gene encodes CDR1 LGHDT and CDR2 YNNKEL (reference sequence). The CDR3 totals 17 residues. The CDR3 loop is CASSQGLLESSYNEQFF. In DNA form, the CDR3 reads TGTGCCAGCAGCCAAGGACTACTCGAGAGCTCCTACAATGAGCAGTTCTTC.

The chain joins TRBV2 to TRBJ2-7; tentatively, D is TRBD1 (5 bases). V shed 7 bases and J shed 3 bases, with 13 bases lying between them. Germline CDR1 reads SNHLY; CDR2 reads FYNNEI. The CDR3 has 13 amino acids. In DNA form, the CDR3 reads TGTGCCAGCAAGCCAGGGATCGGCTACGAGCAGTACTTC. It encodes CASKPGIGYEQYF.

This clonotype turned up a few times. The chain carries TRBV19 and TRBJ2-4; possible D gene TRBD2, 7 bases. CDR1 is LNHDA and CDR2 is SQIVND in the germline V gene (reference sequence). V was cut by 7 bases and J by 7 bases, with 14 bases left in between. The CDR3 length is 13 residues. The CDR3 protein is CASNTGRGNIQYF. CDR3 in DNA: TGTGCCAGTAATACAGGGAGGGGGAACATTCAGTACTTC.

This clonotype occurred a few times. The chain is built from TRBV30 and TRBJ2-3; maybe TRBD2 (7 bases). This CDR3 contains 15 residues. Trimming cost V 1 base and J 4 bases, with 15 bases left between them. The germline V gene has CDR1 GTSNPN and CDR2 SVGIG (reference sequence). CDR3 amino acids: CAWSGGEGEADTQYF. As DNA, the CDR3 is TGTGCCTGGAGTGGAGGGGAGGGGGAGGCAGATACGCAGTATTTT.

This clonotype has a single count. The chain has TRBV7-3 and TRBJ1-6, with 9 bases aligning to TRBD1. After removal of 2 bases from V and 10 bases from J, the junction contained 6 bases not matched to a gene. The CDR3 totals 15 residues. Per germline, CDR1 SGHTA and CDR2 FQGTGA. As DNA, the CDR3 is TGTGCCAGCAGCTTATCCGGGACAGGGAGGTCACCCCTCCACTTT. Amino acid sequence: CASSLSGTGRSPLHF.

Many counts were recorded for this clonotype. This sequence joins TRBV6-2 or TRBV6-3 and TRBJ2-7; D remains ambiguous. There are 15 residues in the CDR3. Germline V gene sequence: CDR1 MNHEY, CDR2 SVGEGT. V gave up 5 bases and J gave up 1 base, with 15 bases separating them. The CDR3 reads CASSPPLEGSYEQYF. CDR3 nucleotide sequence: TGTGCCAGCAGTCCACCACTCGAAGGGTCCTACGAGCAGTACTTC.

This clonotype was recorded at least ten times. The gene calls are TRBV3-1 and TRBJ2-7; no clear D gene. The CDR3 totals 12 residues. V lost 0 bases and J lost 3, with 3 bases in between. Germline V gene sequence: CDR1 LGHDT, CDR2 YNNKEL (reference sequence). In nucleotides, the CDR3 is TGTGCCAGCAGCCAAGAGGACTACGAGCAGTACTTC. Amino acids: CASSQEDYEQYF.

The table lists this clonotype with many counts. The chain joins TRBV5-1 to TRBJ2-1; 7 nucleotides line up with TRBD2. This CDR3 is 15 amino acids long. The junction had 10 bases not matched to a gene; V was cut back by 5 bases and J by 5 bases. In germline, CDR1 is SGHRS, CDR2 YFSETQ. The CDR3 nucleotides read TGCGCCAGCAGGTTAAGCGGGAATCAGGACAATGAGCAGTTCTTC. Translation: CASRLSGNQDNEQFF.

Remarks on this clonotype: This may stem from a read error, because a much larger clone lies one nucleotide away. The CDR3 carries no conserved terminal phenylalanine or tryptophan, so it likely arises from a read error. J is TRBJ2-3 and V is TRBV11-3, with D hard to call. This CDR3 has 12 residues. The germline V gene has CDR1 SGHNT and CDR2 YENEEA. Trimming removed 0 bases at V and 9 bases at J, with 7 bases between. In DNA, the CDR3 is TGTGCCAGCAGCTTAGATTCCCAAACGCAGTATCTT. It translates to CASSLDSQTQYL.